The T cell receptor (beta chain) under discussion was sequenced for a study of T cell responses to AZD1222 COVID-19 vaccine (dated by TCRdb to about 2021). Study-wide context: TCR sequencing covered more than 230 trial participants: nearly 210 given two doses of AZD1222 and around 25 given two doses of MenACWY control vaccine. Trial participants were enrolled by age into 18-55, 56-69 and 70-plus year subgroups, with roughly 150, 30 and 60 TCR-sequenced participants respectively.

Results the study describes overall, beyond this receptor: In the small 56-69-year group, the increase in depth fell short of significance, most likely because of low power. Because no samples from the day 14 peak response were available, repertoires could be characterized only after the peak T cell response. Spike-specific TCR breadth and depth rose significantly after two AZD1222 doses compared with day 0 and with MenACWY recipients. The vaccine-associated CD4 TCRs covered the entire spike protein, and the dominant responses fell in regions 160-218 and 743-854. Only five or six AZD1222 recipients were SARS-CoV-2 seropositive at baseline, limiting conclusions about previously exposed vaccinees. Reportedly, close to half of the unique spike-specific TCRs recognized epitopes lying outside the regions that are mutated in the B.1.351 and B.1.1.7 variants. Most participants were white British and females outnumbered males, and the authors suggested that clonal diversity may have been underestimated.

Taken from the germline V gene, the CDR1 and CDR2 loops are ENHRY and SYGVKD. The CDR3, cysteine through phenylalanine, is 16 amino acids long. Only CDR3 DNA is held: 48 bases, read in frame from base 1. V gives up 0 bases and J gives up 1 base, and the segment between their germline ends measures 12 bases. The meaning of the sample's time point label: about 28 days (+/-7) after the second vaccine dose. AZD1222 recipients whose second dose came at about 4 weeks and those whose second dose came at about 12 weeks were combined into one group, since spike-specific TCR depth and breadth did not differ between the two schedules. The vaccinee samples were drawn from two UK trials, COV001 and COV002, one of which was a single-blind randomized controlled phase 2/3 trial testing AZD1222 (ChAdOx1 nCoV-19) in healthy adults. Trial participant PBMC samples were collected at day 0 and day 28 after the second dose for TCRbeta chain sequencing.

The CDR3 regions of human TCRbeta chains were subjected to immunosequencing. The authors' analysis ran thus. TCRs in the repertoires were matched against a reference library of SARS-CoV-2-specific TCRs that had been generated with the MIRA antigen-specificity platform. Breadth was defined as the fraction of unique TCRs that were SARS-CoV-2-associated, and depth was defined as the fraction of total T cells that were SARS-CoV-2-associated. Each spike-specific TCR was assigned to its reactive spike region and to a CD4 or CD8 class using the MIRA data. Log10-transformed breadth and depth values were compared by one-way ANOVA with Sidak's multiple comparisons tests. TCRdb took this table from immuneACCESS and kept in-frame rearrangements with V and J called. Such tables lack part of the clones; where checked against another copy, unresolved V genes explain under half of the gap, and the rest is unexplained. D and trimming come from the DNA, and the V and J calls and clone size come from that table. In this sample the table shows approximately 120,000 clones, around 83% of which occur a single time. The ten top clones hold 4.4% of the sample.

A note on this clone: No antigen is known for it. No much larger clone exists at a distance of one base, and base qualities are not known.

Here the chain combines TRBV10-3 and TRBJ1-2; the D gene is not confidently resolved. The clonotype comes from an adult who received the AZD1222 COVID-19 vaccine. This sample comprised peripheral blood, obtained 28 days after the second AZD1222 dose. The bases are TGTGCCATCAGTGAGTCAACGGGCGGGATTAACTATGGCTACACCTTC. The encoded protein is CAISESTGGINYGYTF.